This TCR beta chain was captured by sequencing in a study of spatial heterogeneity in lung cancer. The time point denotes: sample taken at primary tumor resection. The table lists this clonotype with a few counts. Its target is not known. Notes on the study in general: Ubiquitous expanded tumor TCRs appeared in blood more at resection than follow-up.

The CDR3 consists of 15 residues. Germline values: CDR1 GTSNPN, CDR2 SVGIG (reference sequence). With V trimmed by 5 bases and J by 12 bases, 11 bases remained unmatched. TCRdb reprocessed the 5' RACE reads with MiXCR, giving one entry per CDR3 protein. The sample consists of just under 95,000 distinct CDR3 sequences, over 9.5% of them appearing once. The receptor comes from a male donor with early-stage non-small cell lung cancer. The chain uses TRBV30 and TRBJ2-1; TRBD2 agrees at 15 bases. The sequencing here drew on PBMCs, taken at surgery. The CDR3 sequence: CAWSGGLAGGRRQFF. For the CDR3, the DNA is TGTGCCTGGTCGGGAGGACTAGCGGGGGGGCGACGGCAGTTCTTC.